The 5 T cell receptor beta chains given below trace back to one sample, sequenced in a study of regulatory T cells in long-lasting Graves disease. This sample's time point: newly diagnosed GD, antithyroid drugs for less than 3 months. The TCR library was prepared using RNA isolated from PBMCs. Both iRepertoire HTBI primers and Arm-PCR of CDR3 regions were used to build the TCR beta libraries. TCRdb reprocessed the multiplex PCR reads via MiXCR and lists one record per CDR3 protein. The repertoire holds 200,000 to 250,000 distinct CDR3 sequences, with approximately 18% as singletons. These sequences were also reported in another study, on T cells in Graves' hyperthyroidism and ophthalmopathy.

Sample: peripheral blood mononuclear cells (PBMCs), taken at new diagnosis, from a patient treated with antithyroid drugs. All receptors derive from a woman in her 30s with Graves disease.

This clonotype was seen at least ten times. The genes are TRBV20-1 and TRBJ2-7, with TRBD2 matching 9 bases. The V gene's germline CDR1 is DFQATT and CDR2 SNEGSKA (reference sequence). The length of the CDR3 is 17 residues. V gave up 1 base and J gave up 2 bases; unmatched junction bases: 12. CDR3 amino acids: CSARAPRLAATPYEQYF. The CDR3 DNA reads TGCAGTGCTAGAGCTCCCCGACTAGCGGCCACTCCCTACGAGCAGTACTTC.

This clonotype was seen at least ten times. The genes are TRBV3-1 and TRBJ2-2, with 11 bases fitting TRBD2. The ends lost 2 bases at V and 4 bases at J; junction bases unmatched: 3. This CDR3 contains 16 residues. CDR1 and CDR2 from the germline V gene are LGHDT and YNNKEL (reference sequence). The CDR3 DNA follows: TGTGCCAGCAGCCAAACTAGCGGGGGCCCCACCGGGGAGCTGTTTTTT. This codes for CASSQTSGGPTGELFF.

In this sample, this clonotype turned up many times. V gene TRBV6-5 combines with J gene TRBJ1-2, with D possibly being TRBD1 (6 bases). There are 14 residues in the CDR3. The V gene lost 2 bases and the J gene lost 7 bases, with 14 bases spanning the gap. CDR1 and CDR2 from the germline V gene are MNHEY and SVGAGI. The CDR3 sequence is CASSYGGSMSGYTF. The DNA for the CDR3 is TGTGCCAGCAGTTACGGGGGCAGCATGAGTGGCTACACCTTC.

There are many counts of this clonotype. The V gene is TRBV7-4, the J gene TRBJ2-3, with no clear D. Germline values: CDR1 SGHVT, CDR2 SQSDAQ. The CDR3 is made up of 14 amino acids. V was shortened by 1 base and J by 7 bases, with 12 bases between the two germline ends. The CDR3 coding sequence is TGTGCCAGCAGCTTAGTCGTTTCCCCATATACGCAGTATTTT. This encodes CASSLVVSPYTQYF.

Many counts were recorded for this clonotype. The chain couples TRBV27 to TRBJ2-7, with D perhaps being TRBD1 or TRBD2 (6 bases each). Trimming removed 4 bases at V and 1 base at J, with 11 bases between. The germline gives CDR1 MNHEY, CDR2 SMNVEV (reference sequence). This CDR3 contains 14 residues. CDR3 residues: CASSWGARSYEQYF. The CDR3 DNA follows: TGTGCCAGCAGTTGGGGGGCGAGATCCTACGAGCAGTACTTC.